This TCR beta chain stems from a study of regulatory T cells in long-lasting Graves disease. About the study: Recently diagnosed Graves' patients had received antithyroid drugs for under 3 months.

Stated time point: newly diagnosed GD, antithyroid drugs for less than 3 months. Isolated PBMC RNA provided the starting material for the TCR library. Clinicians diagnosed Graves' disease using American Thyroid Association guidelines. CDR3 length equals 14 residues. Per the germline V gene, CDR1 is MNHEY and CDR2 is SVGEGT. V gave up 7 bases and J gave up 6 bases, with 19 bases separating them. This clonotype has ten or more counts. Arm-PCR with iRepertoire HTBI primers amplified the CDR3 regions for these TCR beta libraries. A single record per CDR3 protein comes from TCRdb applying MiXCR to the multiplex PCR reads. The table shows 400,000 to 500,000 distinct CDR3 sequences, with about 15% occurring only once. These data were also reused for a study on T cells in Graves' hyperthyroidism and ophthalmopathy. Per that paper: Using 13 V-J features, a model discriminated ophthalmopathy from stable hyperthyroidism. Median prediction lead before ophthalmopathy onset was 5 to 7.5 months with the model.

The gene calls are TRBV6-2 or TRBV6-3 and TRBJ2-7; perhaps TRBD1 as D (5 bases). The sequence derives from a woman aged 50 to 65 with Graves disease. The sequences come from peripheral blood mononuclear cells (PBMCs), collected at new diagnosis, from a patient treated with antithyroid drugs. CDR3 amino acids: CASTGPGKTSEQYF. Written as DNA, the CDR3 is TGTGCCAGCACCGGGCCAGGGAAAACCTCCGAGCAGTACTTC.